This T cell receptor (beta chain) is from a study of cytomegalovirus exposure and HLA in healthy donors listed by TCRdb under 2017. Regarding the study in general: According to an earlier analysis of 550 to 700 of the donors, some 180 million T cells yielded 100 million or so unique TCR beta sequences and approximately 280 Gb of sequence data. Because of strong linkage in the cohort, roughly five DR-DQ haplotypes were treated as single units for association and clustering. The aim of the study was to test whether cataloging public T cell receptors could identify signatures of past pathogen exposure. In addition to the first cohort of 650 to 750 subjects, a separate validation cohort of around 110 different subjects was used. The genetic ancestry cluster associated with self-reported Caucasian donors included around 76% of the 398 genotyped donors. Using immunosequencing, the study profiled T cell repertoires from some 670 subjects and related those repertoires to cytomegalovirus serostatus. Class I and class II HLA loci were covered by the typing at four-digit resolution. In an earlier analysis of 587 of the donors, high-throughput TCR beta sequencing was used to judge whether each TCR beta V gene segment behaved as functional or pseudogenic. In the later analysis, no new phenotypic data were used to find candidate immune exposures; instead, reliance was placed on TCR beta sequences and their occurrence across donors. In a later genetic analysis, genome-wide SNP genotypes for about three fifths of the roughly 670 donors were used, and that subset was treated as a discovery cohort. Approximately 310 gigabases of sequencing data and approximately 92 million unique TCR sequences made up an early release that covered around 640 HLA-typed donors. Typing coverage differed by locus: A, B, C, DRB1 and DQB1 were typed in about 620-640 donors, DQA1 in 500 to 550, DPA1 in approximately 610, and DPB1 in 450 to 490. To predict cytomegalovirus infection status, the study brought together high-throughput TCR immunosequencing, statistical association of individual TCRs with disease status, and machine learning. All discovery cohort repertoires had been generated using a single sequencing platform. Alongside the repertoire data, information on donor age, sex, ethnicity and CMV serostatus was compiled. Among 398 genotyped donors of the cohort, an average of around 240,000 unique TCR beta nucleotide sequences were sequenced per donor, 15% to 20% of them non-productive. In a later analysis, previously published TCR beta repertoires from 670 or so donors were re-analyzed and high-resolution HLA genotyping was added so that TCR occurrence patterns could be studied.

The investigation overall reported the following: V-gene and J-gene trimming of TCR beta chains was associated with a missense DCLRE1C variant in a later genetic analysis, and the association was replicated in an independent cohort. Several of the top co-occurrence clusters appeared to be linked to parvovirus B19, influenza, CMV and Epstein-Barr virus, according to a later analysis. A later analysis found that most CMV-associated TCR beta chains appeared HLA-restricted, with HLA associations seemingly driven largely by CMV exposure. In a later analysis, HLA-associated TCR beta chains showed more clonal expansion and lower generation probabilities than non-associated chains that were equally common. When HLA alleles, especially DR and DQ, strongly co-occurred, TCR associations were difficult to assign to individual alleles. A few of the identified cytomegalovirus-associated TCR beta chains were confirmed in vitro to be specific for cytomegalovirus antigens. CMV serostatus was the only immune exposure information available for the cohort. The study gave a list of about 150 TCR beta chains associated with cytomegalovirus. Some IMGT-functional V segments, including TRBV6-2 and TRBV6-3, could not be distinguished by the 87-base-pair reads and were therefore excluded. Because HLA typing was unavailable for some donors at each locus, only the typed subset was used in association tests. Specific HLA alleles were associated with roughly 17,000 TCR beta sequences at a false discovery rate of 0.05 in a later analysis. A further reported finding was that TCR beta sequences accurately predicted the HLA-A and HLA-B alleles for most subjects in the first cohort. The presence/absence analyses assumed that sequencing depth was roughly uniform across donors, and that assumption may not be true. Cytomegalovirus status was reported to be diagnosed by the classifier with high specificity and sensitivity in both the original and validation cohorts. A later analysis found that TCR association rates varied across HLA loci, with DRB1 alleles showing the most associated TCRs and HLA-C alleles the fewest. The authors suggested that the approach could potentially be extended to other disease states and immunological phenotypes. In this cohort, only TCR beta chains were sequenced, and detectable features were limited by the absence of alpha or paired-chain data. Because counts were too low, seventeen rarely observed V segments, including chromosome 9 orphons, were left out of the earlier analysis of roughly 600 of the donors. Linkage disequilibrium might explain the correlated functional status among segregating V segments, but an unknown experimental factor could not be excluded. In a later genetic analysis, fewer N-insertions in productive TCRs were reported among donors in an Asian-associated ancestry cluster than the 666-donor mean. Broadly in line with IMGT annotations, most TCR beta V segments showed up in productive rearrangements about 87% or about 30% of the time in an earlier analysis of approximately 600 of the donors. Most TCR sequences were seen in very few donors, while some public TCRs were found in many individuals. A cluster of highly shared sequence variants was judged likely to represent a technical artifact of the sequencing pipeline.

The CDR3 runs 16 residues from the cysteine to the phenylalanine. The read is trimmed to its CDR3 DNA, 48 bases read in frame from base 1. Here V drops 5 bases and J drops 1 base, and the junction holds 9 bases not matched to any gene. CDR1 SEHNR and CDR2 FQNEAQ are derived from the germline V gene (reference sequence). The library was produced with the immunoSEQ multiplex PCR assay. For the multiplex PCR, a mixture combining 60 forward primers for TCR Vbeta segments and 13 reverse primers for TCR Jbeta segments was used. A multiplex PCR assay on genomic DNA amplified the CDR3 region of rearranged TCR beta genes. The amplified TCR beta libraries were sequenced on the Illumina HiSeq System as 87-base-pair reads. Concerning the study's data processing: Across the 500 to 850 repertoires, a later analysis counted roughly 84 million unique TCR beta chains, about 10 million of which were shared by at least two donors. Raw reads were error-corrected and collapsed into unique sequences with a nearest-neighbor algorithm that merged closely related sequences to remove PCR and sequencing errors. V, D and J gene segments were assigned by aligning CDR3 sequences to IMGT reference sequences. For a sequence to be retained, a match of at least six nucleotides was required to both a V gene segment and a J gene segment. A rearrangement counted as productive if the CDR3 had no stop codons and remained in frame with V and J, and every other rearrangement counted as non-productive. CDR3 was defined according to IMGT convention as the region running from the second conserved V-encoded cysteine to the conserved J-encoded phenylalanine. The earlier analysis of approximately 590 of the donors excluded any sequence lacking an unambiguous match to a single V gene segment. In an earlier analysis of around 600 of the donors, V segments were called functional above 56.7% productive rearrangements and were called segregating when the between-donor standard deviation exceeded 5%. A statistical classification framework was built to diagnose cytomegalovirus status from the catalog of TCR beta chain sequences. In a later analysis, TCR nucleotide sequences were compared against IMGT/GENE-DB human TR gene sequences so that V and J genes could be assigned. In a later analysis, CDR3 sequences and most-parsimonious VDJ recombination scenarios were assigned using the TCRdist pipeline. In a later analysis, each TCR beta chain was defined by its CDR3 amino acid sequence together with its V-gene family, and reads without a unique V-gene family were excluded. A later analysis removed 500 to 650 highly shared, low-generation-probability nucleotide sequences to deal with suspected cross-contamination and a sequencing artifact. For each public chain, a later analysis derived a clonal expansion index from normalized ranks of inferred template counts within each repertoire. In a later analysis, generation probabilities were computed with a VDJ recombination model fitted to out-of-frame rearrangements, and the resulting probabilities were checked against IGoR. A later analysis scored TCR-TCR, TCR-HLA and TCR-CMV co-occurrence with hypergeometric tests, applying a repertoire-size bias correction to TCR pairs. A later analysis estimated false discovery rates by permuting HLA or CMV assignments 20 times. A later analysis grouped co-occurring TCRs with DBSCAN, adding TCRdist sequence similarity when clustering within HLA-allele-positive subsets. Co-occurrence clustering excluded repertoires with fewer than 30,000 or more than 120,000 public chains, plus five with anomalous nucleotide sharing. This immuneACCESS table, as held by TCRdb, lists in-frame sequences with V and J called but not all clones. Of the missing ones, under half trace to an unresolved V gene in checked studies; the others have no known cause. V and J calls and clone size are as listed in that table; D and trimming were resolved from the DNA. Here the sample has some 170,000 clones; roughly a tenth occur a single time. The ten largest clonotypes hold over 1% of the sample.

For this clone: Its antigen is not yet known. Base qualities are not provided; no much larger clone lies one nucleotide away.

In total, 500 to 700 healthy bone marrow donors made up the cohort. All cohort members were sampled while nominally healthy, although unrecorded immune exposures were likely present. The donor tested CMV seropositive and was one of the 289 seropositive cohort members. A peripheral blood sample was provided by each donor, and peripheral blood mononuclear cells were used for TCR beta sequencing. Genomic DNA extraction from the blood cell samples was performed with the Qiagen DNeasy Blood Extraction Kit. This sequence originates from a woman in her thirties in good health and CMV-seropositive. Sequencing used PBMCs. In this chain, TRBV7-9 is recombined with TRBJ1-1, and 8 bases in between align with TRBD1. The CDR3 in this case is CASSTTDRGWNTEAFF. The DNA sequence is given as TGTGCCAGCAGCACTACAGACAGGGGTTGGAACACTGAAGCTTTCTTT.